Sequencing of this TCR beta chain was carried out in a study of T cell repertoires in cytomegalovirus infection. In TCRdb, the reads were re-called with MiXCR into one record per CDR3 protein. There are around 320,000 distinct CDR3 sequences in the sample; roughly 9.5% occur only once, and around 4% lies in the top ten. This clonotype was seen a few times. Germline V gene sequence: CDR1 MDHEN, CDR2 SYDVKM. CDR3 length: 12 amino acids. The V end lost 2 bases, the J end lost 3 bases, and 4 bases lay between the germline ends. The genes are TRBV28 and TRBJ2-5; D remains ambiguous. This TCR was recovered from a human donor in good health (CMV status not recorded). Some clones in this sample may be carry-over from other donors' samples. The sample was PBMCs. CDR3 residues: CASSLLEETQYF. In nucleotides, the CDR3 is TGTGCCAGCAGTTTACTAGAAGAGACCCAGTACTTC.